The 32 T cell receptor beta chains reported below all come from one sample, sequenced in a study of blood T cells in healthy people across ages. A second roughly 6 to 11 cycle PCR used barcoded and J-beta primers. TCRdb analysed the 5' RACE reads with MiXCR anew, one entry per CDR3 protein. This table holds more than 650,000 distinct CDR3 sequences, about 20% found once. The sample comprised blood. Receptors originate from a man in his sixties or seventies in good health.

V gene TRBV5-1 combines with J gene TRBJ2-5; no definite D call. In germline, CDR1 is SGHRS, CDR2 YFSETQ. V was pared by 5 bases and J by 5 bases, with 19 bases between. The CDR3 loop spans 15 amino acids. The CDR3 spells CASSWSTSGAETQYF. CDR3 coding DNA: TGCGCCAGCAGTTGGAGCACCAGTGGAGCGGAGACCCAGTACTTC. The full variable domain, with the rest looked up from reference TRBV5-1 and TRBJ2-5, is KAGVTQTPRYLIKTRGQQVTLSCSPISGHRSVSWYQQTPGQGLQFLFEYFSETQRNKGNFPGRFSGRQFSNSRSEMNVSTLELGDSALYLCASSWSTSGAETQYFGPGTRLLVL.

V and J are TRBV15 and TRBJ2-3, with 9 bases matching TRBD2. CDR1 and CDR2 (germline): LNHNV, YYDKDF (reference sequence). The CDR3 has 18 amino acids. J was trimmed by 4 bases and V by 1 base; bases with no gene match: 12. CDR3 residues: CATSRGEPGLAGSDTQYF. The CDR3 DNA follows: TGTGCCACCAGCAGAGGGGAACCGGGACTAGCTGGCTCAGATACGCAGTATTTT.

In its sample, this clonotype was seen a few times. The chain joins TRBV5-1 to TRBJ1-1; D perhaps matches TRBD1 (6 bases). The CDR3 is 14 amino acids. Germline V gene sequence: CDR1 SGHRS, CDR2 YFSETQ. The V end was cut by 2 bases, the J end by 1 base, with 9 bases between. The CDR3 sequence is CASSFGGPNTEAFF. The DNA for the CDR3 is TGCGCCAGCAGCTTTGGGGGGCCGAACACTGAAGCTTTCTTT. Drawing the rest from reference TRBV5-1 and TRBJ1-1, the complete variable domain is KAGVTQTPRYLIKTRGQQVTLSCSPISGHRSVSWYQQTPGQGLQFLFEYFSETQRNKGNFPGRFSGRQFSNSRSEMNVSTLELGDSALYLCASSFGGPNTEAFFGQGTRLTVV.

The sample holds a few counts of this clonotype. The chain is built from TRBV12-3 or TRBV12-4 and TRBJ2-7; maybe TRBD1 (5 bases). This CDR3 has 16 residues. Trimming took off 5 bases at V and 0 bases at J, with 17 bases between the two ends. CDR3 in amino acids: CASSTDSPPSSYEQYF. In nucleotides, the CDR3 is TGTGCCAGCAGTACCGACAGTCCCCCGAGCTCCTACGAGCAGTACTTC.

This clonotype was found a few times. A much larger clone lies a single base off, so this may be a read error. The chain employs TRBV20-1 and TRBJ2-5, with D unclear. The V end lost 3 bases, the J end lost 5 bases, and 4 bases lay between the germline ends. The CDR3 spans 10 residues. In germline, CDR1 is DFQATT, CDR2 SNEGSKA (reference sequence). The CDR3 loop reads CSASMETQYF. The CDR3 nucleotides are TGCAGTGCTAGTATGGAGACCCAGTACTTC.

This chain links TRBV27 with TRBJ2-5; D uncertain. In germline, CDR1 is MNHEY, CDR2 SMNVEV (reference sequence). Deletions cut 5 bases from V and 1 base from J, with 11 bases between. The CDR3 extends over 14 amino acids. The CDR3 here is CASSLSRPQETQYF. The CDR3 nucleotides read TGTGCCAGCAGTCTTTCGAGACCCCAAGAGACCCAGTACTTC.

V and J are TRBV24-1 and TRBJ2-1; perhaps TRBD1 as D (5 bases). Trimming took 7 bases from V and 5 from J, leaving 11 bases between them. CDR1 is KGHDR, CDR2 SFDVKD, per germline. The CDR3 extends over 13 amino acids. The DNA of the CDR3 is TGTGCCACCAGGGACATCGGACACAATGAGCAGTTCTTC. Translating it yields CATRDIGHNEQFF.

The chain uses TRBV13 and TRBJ2-3; the D gene is possibly TRBD1 (6 bases). There are 17 residues in the CDR3. V was shortened by 2 bases and J by 1 base, with 16 bases between the two germline ends. The germline V gene has CDR1 PRHDT and CDR2 FYEKMQ (reference sequence). The CDR3 reads CASSLRVGQSGTDTQYF. CDR3 coding DNA: TGTGCCAGCAGCTTAAGAGTCGGACAGTCGGGCACAGATACGCAGTATTTT.

This clonotype appeared a few times. The germline gene is not matched at one end of the junction; a read error may be the cause. The CDR3 DNA reads as TGTGCCGGCAGGAGGTCCTTAGGGGATACGCAGTATTTT. This translates into CAGRRSLGDTQYF. J is TRBJ2-3 and V is TRBV12-3 or TRBV12-4, with a possible D match to TRBD2 (5 bases). The CDR3 sequence is 13 residues long.

This clonotype was recorded a few times. The J gene is TRBJ1-2, the V gene TRBV12-3 or TRBV12-4, with 7 bases matching TRBD1. The CDR3 sequence is 14 residues long. The V and J ends lost 5 bases and 7 bases, in that order; junction bases with no gene match: 10. CDR3 sequence reads: CASSPRGAKPGYTF. DNA for the CDR3: TGTGCCAGCAGTCCCAGGGGGGCCAAGCCTGGCTACACCTTC.

This clonotype appeared a few times. V and J are TRBV7-6 and TRBJ2-5; maybe TRBD2 (5 bases). The closer fit of TRBJ2-1 to the DNA end suggests the J call may be wrong. This CDR3 region has 13 residues. CDR1 is SGHVS, CDR2 FNYEAQ, per germline. CDR3 residues: CASSSSGNNEQFF. The CDR3 DNA sequence: TGTGCCAGCAGCTCCTCGGGGAACAATGAGCAGTTCTTC.

This clonotype was counted only a few times. V and J are TRBV2 and TRBJ1-1, with 7 positions matching TRBD1. In germline, CDR1 is SNHLY, CDR2 FYNNEI. Unmatched junction bases numbered 10, after V lost 10 bases and J lost 8 bases. The CDR3 is 12 residues long. The CDR3 is CANRSDRAEAFF. In DNA, the CDR3 is TGTGCCAACAGAAGCGACAGGGCCGAAGCTTTCTTT.

This clonotype was counted once. V gene TRBV20-1 combines with J gene TRBJ1-2, with a tentative D call TRBD1 (6 bases). Trimming removed 2 bases at V and 3 bases at J, with 7 bases between. This CDR3 is built from 12 residues. Germline V gene sequence: CDR1 DFQATT, CDR2 SNEGSKA (reference sequence). The CDR3 nucleotides are TGCAGTGCTAGAAGGGGGGACTATGGCTACACCTTC. It encodes CSARRGDYGYTF.

This chain connects TRBV2 to TRBJ1-1; 9 bases map to TRBD1. The CDR3 totals 12 residues. J lost 14 bases, V lost 6 bases, and 10 bases had no gene match. From germline, CDR1 is SNHLY and CDR2 FYNNEI. CDR3 sequence reads: CASSSDRGAAFF. CDR3 DNA sequence: TGTGCCAGCAGCAGCGACAGGGGGGCCGCCTTCTTT.

Worth noting for this clonotype: The junction does not match germline at one end; this may be a read error. V and J are TRBV7-2 and TRBJ2-1, with a weak D call TRBD2 (5 bases). Gene TRBJ2-5 matches the end of the DNA better, so the J call may be wrong. CDR3 length: 12 amino acids. Germline V gene data show CDR1 as SGHTA and CDR2 as FQGNSA. The CDR3 nucleotides are TGTGCCAGCGGCTTAGCGTTGGAGACCCAGTACTTC. Amino acids: CASGLALETQYF.

In this sample, this clonotype turned up many times. V gene TRBV6-4 combines with J gene TRBJ2-1, with TRBD2 identical over 7 bases. CDR1 and CDR2 (germline): MRHNA, SNTAGT. CDR3 size: 15 residues. The V and J ends lost 7 bases and 2 bases, in that order; junction bases with no gene match: 8. The CDR3 loop reads CASKLSGTAYNEQFF. CDR3 coding DNA: TGTGCCAGCAAACTCAGCGGGACCGCCTACAATGAGCAGTTCTTC.

This clonotype was counted a few times. The rearrangement joins TRBV25-1 to TRBJ2-7; D may be TRBD1 (6 bases). The end of the DNA fits TRBJ2-5 better, so the J call may be wrong. The CDR3 contains 13 residues. Germline loops: CDR1 MGHDK, CDR2 SYGVNS. The CDR3 is CASRGTTGETQYF. The CDR3 DNA is TGTGCCAGCAGGGGGACGACAGGAGAGACCCAGTACTTC.

This clonotype was picked up a small number of times. CDR3 coding DNA: TGTGCCAGCAGCTTCTGGACAGGGGGCCTTACTAGCACAGATACGCAGTATTTT. It codes for CASSFWTGGLTSTDTQYF. The chain combines TRBV7-9 with TRBJ2-3; TRBD1 matches at 11 bases. V was clipped by 3 bases and J by 0 bases; unmatched bases: 8. Germline V gene lookup returns CDR1 SEHNR and CDR2 FQNEAQ (reference sequence). The CDR3 has 18 amino acids.

This clonotype was counted between two and nine times. V is TRBV20-1 and J is TRBJ2-7; D is undetermined. V was cut by 2 bases and J by 7 bases, with 18 bases left in between. Germline loops: CDR1 DFQATT, CDR2 SNEGSKA (reference sequence). This CDR3 contains 14 residues. CDR3 bases: TGCAGTGCTAGATATCGGGCCGTTTTGAGGGAGCAGTACGTC. Its translation is CSARYRAVLREQYV.

The V and J genes are TRBV12-3 or TRBV12-4 and TRBJ2-1, with D uncertain. Trimming removed 5 bases from V and 2 bases from J, with 19 bases in between. This CDR3 comprises 17 residues. As DNA, the CDR3 is TGTGCCAGCAGTCCCCTCATGACGGCGGTTACCTACAATGAGCAGTTCTTC. Amino acid sequence: CASSPLMTAVTYNEQFF.

This clonotype was counted a few times. The chain is built from TRBV19 and TRBJ2-6, with D unclear. V gave up 3 bases and J gave up 0 bases, with 6 bases separating them. The CDR3 totals 15 residues. Germline V CDR1 and CDR2: LNHDA, SQIVND (reference sequence). CDR3 loop: CASSMSSSGANVLTF. The CDR3 coding sequence is TGTGCCAGTAGTATGAGTAGCTCTGGGGCCAACGTCCTGACTTTC.

This clonotype was counted a few times. The chain carries TRBV3-1 and TRBJ2-3, with unresolved D. Germline loops: CDR1 LGHDT, CDR2 YNNKEL (reference sequence). CDR3 length: 14 amino acids. V gave up 1 base and J gave up 5 bases, with 10 bases separating them. The CDR3 reads CASSQGIVGDTQYF. The CDR3 DNA is TGTGCCAGCAGCCAAGGGATAGTAGGAGATACGCAGTATTTT.

This clonotype has a handful of counts. The rearrangement uses TRBV19 and TRBJ2-5, with D perhaps TRBD2 (7 bases). The DNA end is a closer match to TRBJ2-1, so the J assignment may be wrong. CDR1 and CDR2 from the germline V gene are LNHDA and SQIVND (reference sequence). The CDR3 spans 17 residues. CDR3 DNA: TGTGCCAGTAGTACAATAAGGGGGGGGGGCCGCTACAATGAGCAGTTCTTC. Amino acids: CASSTIRGGGRYNEQFF.

On this clonotype itself: An end of the junction does not agree with germline; a read error may underlie this. This sequence joins TRBV6-1 and TRBJ1-2; D possibly corresponds to TRBD1 (6 bases). CDR3 length: 15 amino acids. Germline loops: CDR1 MNHNS, CDR2 SASEGT. The DNA of the CDR3 is TGTGCCAGCAGTGAACCCGGACAGTTGAACTATGGCTGCACCTTC. Its protein product is CASSEPGQLNYGCTF.

The V gene is TRBV24-1, the J gene TRBJ2-3; D gene unclear. This CDR3 has 19 residues. The germline V and J ends were trimmed by 3 bases and 1 base, with 22 bases remaining between them. Germline V gene sequence: CDR1 KGHDR, CDR2 SFDVKD. The CDR3 coding sequence is TGTGCCACCAGTGATATGAAGCGCCAAAACCGGGCAGGCACAGATACGCAGTATTTT. This codes for CATSDMKRQNRAGTDTQYF.

The chain couples TRBV7-2 to TRBJ2-1; D is ambiguous. V was clipped by 7 bases and J by 0 bases, with 13 bases between them. The CDR3 sequence is 15 residues long. Germline loops: CDR1 SGHTA, CDR2 FQGNSA. This chain's CDR3 is CASTHLKSSYNEQFF. The CDR3 DNA reads as TGTGCCAGCACCCACCTGAAGAGCTCCTACAATGAGCAGTTCTTC.

V usage is TRBV20-1 and J usage is TRBJ2-3, with TRBD2 matching 13 bases. This CDR3 comprises 17 residues. The germline CDR1 and CDR2 sequences are DFQATT and SNEGSKA (reference sequence). V lost 6 bases, J lost 4 bases, and 13 bases stayed unmatched. This chain's CDR3 is CSADGTSGDIASDTQYF. The CDR3 DNA reads as TGCAGTGCGGACGGGACTAGCGGGGATATAGCTTCAGATACGCAGTATTTT.

This rearrangement joins TRBV10-2 to TRBJ1-3, with a weak D call TRBD1 (5 bases). The germline V and J ends were trimmed by 8 bases and 4 bases, with 15 bases remaining between them. The germline V gene encodes CDR1 WSHSY and CDR2 SAAADI. This CDR3 contains 14 residues. The CDR3 spells CASGEQARGNTIYF. The DNA of the CDR3 is TGCGCCAGCGGCGAACAGGCACGAGGAAACACCATATATTTT.

V and J are TRBV5-6 and TRBJ2-7; D call uncertain. The CDR3 is 14 amino acids. Trimming left V 2 bases short and J 1 base short, with 10 bases between. Germline-derived CDR1 and CDR2 are SGHDT and YYEEEE. CDR3 DNA sequence: TGTGCCAGCAGCTTAGAAAGGGTATCCTACGAGCAGTACGTC. As protein: CASSLERVSYEQYV.

This clonotype showed up just a few times. This chain links TRBV6-6 with TRBJ2-7, with TRBD2 matching 8 bases. CDR3 length: 14 residues. In germline, CDR1 is MNHNY, CDR2 SVGAGI (reference sequence). Trimming cost V 2 bases and J 5 bases; bases outside gene matches: 5. CDR3 DNA: TGTGCCAGCAGTTACGAGGCGGGGGGAAACGAGCAGTACTTC. Protein sequence: CASSYEAGGNEQYF.

This clonotype was seen more than once but under ten times. This rearrangement joins TRBV10-3 to TRBJ2-7, with D tentatively TRBD1 (6 bases). V was shortened by 0 bases and J by 6 bases, with 15 bases between the two germline ends. This CDR3 has 15 residues. Germline V gene lookup returns CDR1 ENHRY and CDR2 SYGVKD. CDR3 sequence reads: CAISESTGTGIEQYV. The CDR3 DNA follows: TGTGCCATCAGTGAGTCGACGGGTACAGGGATCGAGCAGTACGTC.

Only a few counts were recorded for this clonotype. The genes are TRBV6-4 and TRBJ2-7, with 9 bases matching TRBD2. The CDR3 is made up of 14 amino acids. CDR1 and CDR2 (germline): MRHNA, SNTAGT. The trim removed 7 bases at V and 3 bases at J, leaving 7 bases unmatched. This CDR3 is CASIIAGVLYEQYV. As DNA, the CDR3 is TGTGCCAGCATTATAGCGGGAGTGCTCTACGAGCAGTACGTC.